This TCR beta chain derives from a study of T cell repertoires in cytomegalovirus infection. MiXCR, applied by TCRdb to the reads, yields one record per CDR3 protein. The sample consists of 500,000 to 600,000 distinct CDR3 sequences, approximately 15% of them appearing once. Germline loops: CDR1 MDHEN, CDR2 SYDVKM. V lost 2 bases, J lost 10 bases, and 12 bases lay in between. The CDR3 is 14 amino acids. In this sample, this clonotype turned up once. Input material: CD8+ T cells from PBMCs. This TCR was sampled from a human donor in good health (CMV status not recorded). Some clones in this sample may be carry-over from other donors' samples. The chain joins TRBV28 to TRBJ1-6; a possible D gene is TRBD1 (6 bases). The CDR3 is CASSLRGIRSPLHF. DNA for the CDR3: TGTGCCAGCAGTTTAAGGGGGATTCGGTCACCCCTCCACTTT.